This TCR beta chain is from a study of OX40 agonist ivuxolimab in advanced cancers. Study outcomes and limitations: There was clonal expansion of CD4+ and CD8+ blood T cells by week 6 at 0.1 to 3.0 mg/kg.

Some clones are missing from TCRdb's copy, which holds only in-frame ones; the method was immunoSEQ multiplex PCR. This table holds approximately 59,000 clones, nearly 85% found once. A remark on this clone: The antigen remains undetermined.

Sequences were derived from CD4+ or CD8+ T cells sorted from blood, sampled in a trial of the OX40 agonist ivuxolimab. The origin of this receptor is an adult with an advanced solid tumor such as melanoma, head and neck, liver or kidney cancer.

The CDR3 is CAISERGRISEAFF. CDR3 nucleotides: TGTGCCATCAGTGAGAGGGGGAGGATATCGGAAGCTTTCTTT. The chain is built from TRBV10-3 and TRBJ1-1, with D perhaps TRBD1 (6 bases). Trimming took off 2 bases at V and 8 bases at J, with 15 bases between the two ends. This CDR3 has 14 amino acids. The germline V gene has CDR1 ENHRY and CDR2 SYGVKD.